Below, 24 T cell receptor beta chains from the same sample are listed, as sequenced in a study of blood T cell repertoires in COVID-19. Profiled with immunoSEQ multiplex PCR; TCRdb holds only in-frame clones, not every one. The sample has fewer than 100,000 clones; 65% to 90% are singletons. What was sequenced was peripheral blood. The receptors shown here come from a man in his sixties with acute or convalescent COVID-19.

The genes are TRBV27 and TRBJ1-5; the D is unclear. Germline V gene sequence: CDR1 MNHEY, CDR2 SMNVEV (reference sequence). The ends were cut back, 4 bases at V and 4 bases at J, with 14 bases in the middle. The length of the CDR3 is 15 residues. CDR3 nucleotides: TGTGCCAGCAGTTCTTCAAATCCAGGTAATCAGCCCCAGCATTTT. Its translation is CASSSSNPGNQPQHF.

V usage is TRBV4-1 and J usage is TRBJ1-2; D might be TRBD1 (5 bases). Germline V gene data show CDR1 as MGHRA and CDR2 as YSYEKL. CDR3 length: 18 residues. Between the trimmed V and J ends, which lost 1 base and 5 bases, there was a span of 23 bases. In DNA, the CDR3 is TGCGCCAGCAGCCAAGGACTGTATCAGGGTGGTATCAGTTATGGCTACACCTTC. This translates into CASSQGLYQGGISYGYTF.

The chain is built from TRBV2 and TRBJ1-1; 10 bases match TRBD1. Germline assignment: CDR1 SNHLY and CDR2 FYNNEI. J gave up 6 bases and V 7 bases, and 8 bases lay outside the gene matches. This CDR3 comprises 14 residues. CDR3 DNA: TGTGCCAGCAATTCGGGACAGGGGCGACCTGAAGCTTTCTTT. Its protein product is CASNSGQGRPEAFF.

The V gene is TRBV28, the J gene TRBJ2-7, with 12 positions matching TRBD1. This CDR3 is built from 16 residues. CDR1 MDHEN and CDR2 SYDVKM come from the germline V gene. J gave up 4 bases and V 5 bases, and 9 bases lay outside the gene matches. CDR3 DNA: TGTGCCAGCAGTCCCTATTGGGACAGGGGGCGGTACGAGCAGTACTTC. Translated: CASSPYWDRGRYEQYF.

The V gene is TRBV5-5, the J gene TRBJ1-3; 9 nucleotides line up with TRBD1. V trimming: 4 bases; J trimming: 4 bases; junction bases outside the gene matches: 6. This CDR3 comprises 15 residues. Germline values: CDR1 SGHKS, CDR2 YYEKEE (reference sequence). The CDR3 protein is CASSRTGGWGNTIYF. The CDR3 nucleotides read TGTGCCAGCAGCCGAACAGGGGGCTGGGGAAACACCATATATTTT.

The V call is TRBV3-1 (or the pseudogene TRBV3-2), the J call TRBJ2-1; 7 bases map to TRBD2. CDR3 length: 16 residues. Germline values: CDR1 LGHDT, CDR2 YNNKEL (reference sequence). The V gene end was trimmed by 4 bases and the J gene end by 7 bases; junction bases not matched to a gene: 13. The DNA of the CDR3 is TGTGCCAGCAGCCCCACTGCAGGACTAGTAAAGAATGAGCAGTTCTTC. Translated, it gives CASSPTAGLVKNEQFF.

This clone showed up just a few times. V gene TRBV29-1 combines with J gene TRBJ2-2, with a tentative D call TRBD1 (5 bases). The CDR3 contains 15 residues. V was cut by 3 bases and J by 4 bases, with 15 bases left in between. Looked up from germline, CDR1 is SQVTM and CDR2 is ANQGSEA. The CDR3 bases are TGCAGCGTTGATACGGCAGGGTCTGCCACCGGGGAGCTGTTTTTT. Its translation is CSVDTAGSATGELFF.

The chain employs TRBV6-6 and TRBJ1-2; D gene ambiguous. The CDR3 runs 12 residues. V was shortened by 10 bases and J by 4 bases, with 13 bases between the two germline ends. The germline CDR1 and CDR2 sequences are MNHNY and SVGAGI (reference sequence). The CDR3 loop reads CANSPGSYGYTF. The CDR3 DNA sequence: TGTGCCAACTCGCCGGGGAGCTATGGCTACACCTTC.

The chain links TRBV6-2 or TRBV6-3 to TRBJ2-1, with TRBD2 matching 11 bases. Germline trimming cut 6 bases from V and 7 bases from J; bases unmatched to any gene: 8. CDR1 is MNHEY and CDR2 is SVGEGT in the germline V gene. This CDR3 comprises 15 residues. This CDR3 is CASSLTSGGRNEQFF. CDR3 DNA sequence: TGTGCCAGCAGCCTTACTAGCGGGGGCCGAAATGAGCAGTTCTTC.

V is TRBV11-2 and J is TRBJ1-2, with D tentatively TRBD1 (5 bases). Germline CDR1 reads SGHAT; CDR2 reads FQNNGV. Trimming removed 6 bases at V and 4 bases at J, with 12 bases between. CDR3 size: 13 residues. CDR3 sequence: CASSQAGGYGYTF. The CDR3 DNA sequence: TGTGCCAGCAGTCAAGCCGGGGGCTATGGCTACACCTTC.

The V gene is TRBV5-8, the J gene TRBJ2-2; D remains ambiguous. The ends were cut back, 2 bases at V and 3 bases at J, with 11 bases in the middle. Per the germline V gene, CDR1 is SGHTS and CDR2 is YDEGEE. The CDR3 totals 15 residues. The DNA of the CDR3 is TGTGCCAGCAGCTTATCACACCGCTACACCGGGGAGCTGTTTTTT. It yields the protein CASSLSHRYTGELFF.

The chain carries TRBV2 and TRBJ1-2; 8 positions match TRBD1. This CDR3 is 14 amino acids long. V shed 3 bases, J shed 4 bases, and the junction held 4 bases outside the gene matches. Germline values: CDR1 SNHLY, CDR2 FYNNEI. CDR3 protein: CASSDSGTGYGYTF. CDR3 bases: TGTGCCAGCAGTGATTCCGGGACAGGCTATGGCTACACCTTC.

The chain combines TRBV20-1 with TRBJ2-1, with 8 positions matching TRBD2. The ends lost 3 bases at V and 6 bases at J; junction bases unmatched: 7. The CDR3 spans 14 residues. Germline CDR1 reads DFQATT; CDR2 reads SNEGSKA (reference sequence). The CDR3 loop is CSASAGTRGNEQFF. As DNA, the CDR3 is TGCAGTGCTAGTGCCGGGACTAGAGGCAATGAGCAGTTCTTC.

V and J are TRBV12-3 or TRBV12-4 and TRBJ2-5, with D unclear. V was shortened by 6 bases and J by 2 bases, with 10 bases between the two germline ends. There are 13 residues in the CDR3. CDR3: CASRPDKQETQYF. For the CDR3, the DNA is TGTGCCAGCAGGCCCGACAAGCAAGAGACCCAGTACTTC.

The CDR3 spells CASSGAHIGQGGTEAFF. The CDR3 DNA reads as TGTGCCAGCAGTGGAGCCCATATCGGACAGGGTGGAACTGAAGCTTTCTTT. The chain employs TRBV6-2 or TRBV6-3 and TRBJ1-1; 8 nucleotides align to TRBD1. The germline gives CDR1 MNHEY, CDR2 SVGEGT. The CDR3 length is 17 residues. J was trimmed by 5 bases and V by 5 bases; bases with no gene match: 16.

The chain carries TRBV4-1 and TRBJ2-1, with D perhaps TRBD2 (6 bases). Germline lookup yields CDR1 MGHRA and CDR2 YSYEKL. The CDR3 contains 15 residues. Trimming took 4 bases from V and 6 from J, leaving 16 bases between them. For the CDR3, the DNA is TGCGCCAGCAGCCTCGTTCCGGGAGCACGCAATGAGCAGTTCTTC. This translates into CASSLVPGARNEQFF.

J is TRBJ1-1 and V is TRBV30; weak D call: TRBD1 (6 bases). Trimming shortened V by 7 bases and J by 6 bases, and 18 bases separated the two germline ends. The CDR3 consists of 13 residues. The germline CDR1 and CDR2 sequences are GTSNPN and SVGIG (reference sequence). This chain's CDR3 is CASRAGATAEAFF. CDR3 DNA sequence: TGTGCCTCCCGGGCAGGGGCTACGGCTGAAGCTTTCTTT.

The V call is TRBV5-4, the J call TRBJ1-1; 8 bases match TRBD1. The junction had 5 bases not matched to a gene; V was cut back by 4 bases and J by 6 bases. This CDR3 has 13 residues. Germline CDR1 SGHNT, CDR2 YYREEE (reference sequence). CDR3 amino acids: CASSRTGLAEAFF. The DNA of the CDR3 is TGTGCCAGCAGCCGGACAGGGTTGGCTGAAGCTTTCTTT.

V gene TRBV7-9 combines with J gene TRBJ2-5; 12 nucleotides agree with TRBD2. CDR1 and CDR2 (germline): SEHNR, FQNEAQ (reference sequence). The CDR3 is 16 residues long. Trimming removed 5 bases from V and 5 bases from J; junction bases left unmatched: 9. CDR3 loop: CASSQSGLAGRETQYF. In DNA, the CDR3 is TGTGCCAGCAGCCAAAGCGGACTAGCGGGACGGGAGACCCAGTACTTC.

The chain couples TRBV6-6 to TRBJ1-2, with D unclear. This CDR3 comprises 15 residues. Germline assignment: CDR1 MNHNY and CDR2 SVGAGI (reference sequence). V shed 0 bases and J shed 5 bases, with 13 bases lying between them. CDR3 loop: CASSYSRGFGYGYTF. In nucleotides, the CDR3 is TGTGCCAGCAGTTACTCGCGTGGATTCGGGTATGGCTACACCTTC.

The chain links TRBV7-2 to TRBJ1-5, with 7 bases lining up with TRBD1. CDR1 SGHTA and CDR2 FQGNSA come from the germline V gene. V lost 5 bases and J lost 3; bases outside the gene matches: 4. This CDR3 has 14 amino acids. The CDR3 DNA reads as TGTGCCAGCAGCGCGACAGGGAACAATCAGCCCCAGCATTTT. Residues: CASSATGNNQPQHF.

The chain is built from TRBV19 and TRBJ2-3, with 8 bases aligning to TRBD2. The CDR3 runs 19 residues. V lost 3 bases to trimming and J lost 2 bases; unmatched junction nucleotides: 16. Germline assignment: CDR1 LNHDA and CDR2 SQIVND (reference sequence). The CDR3 nucleotides are TGTGCCAGTAGTATCAATGCAGCGGGAGAGGGGTTTTACACAGATACGCAGTATTTT. This encodes CASSINAAGEGFYTDTQYF.

CDR3 bases: TGTGCCAGCAGTTTTCAGGGGGCCACTGAAGCTTTCTTT. Translating it yields CASSFQGATEAFF. The chain employs TRBV27 and TRBJ1-1; 8 nucleotides agree with TRBD1. V was pared by 3 bases and J by 4 bases, with 1 base of the junction left unmatched. This CDR3 comprises 13 residues. Germline CDR1 MNHEY, CDR2 SMNVEV (reference sequence).

This chain uses TRBV24-1 with TRBJ2-1, with 9 bases identical to TRBD1. The CDR3 is made up of 18 amino acids. Germline lookup yields CDR1 KGHDR and CDR2 SFDVKD. V gave up 2 bases and J gave up 6 bases; unmatched junction bases: 13. CDR3 nucleotide sequence: TGTGCCACCAGTGATTCGAGGGTACAGGGGGCGATTAGCAATGAGCAGTTCTTC. This translates into CATSDSRVQGAISNEQFF.